Sequencing of this T cell receptor (beta chain) was carried out in a study of T cell repertoires in cytomegalovirus infection. Findings and caveats of the study: CMV-specific HLA-C-restricted TCR beta clonotypes dominated the ex vivo response.

Concerning this clonotype: Its matching antigen is unknown.

CDR3 size: 14 residues. The ends lost 5 bases at V and 6 bases at J; junction bases unmatched: 9. Germline assignment: CDR1 SQVTM and CDR2 ANQGSEA. One entry per CDR3 protein results from TCRdb running MiXCR on the reads. Of more than 200,000 distinct CDR3 sequences detected, roughly 10% appear once; the ten largest clones hold about 16%. Sequencing input: PBMCs. The chain employs TRBV29-1 and TRBJ2-3; 9 bases fit TRBD2. The source of this sequence is a human donor in good health (CMV status not recorded). Some clones in this sample may be carry-over from other donors' samples. The CDR3 spells CSVPAGGNGDTQYF. The CDR3 nucleotides read TGCAGCGTTCCAGCGGGAGGAAACGGTGATACGCAGTATTTT.